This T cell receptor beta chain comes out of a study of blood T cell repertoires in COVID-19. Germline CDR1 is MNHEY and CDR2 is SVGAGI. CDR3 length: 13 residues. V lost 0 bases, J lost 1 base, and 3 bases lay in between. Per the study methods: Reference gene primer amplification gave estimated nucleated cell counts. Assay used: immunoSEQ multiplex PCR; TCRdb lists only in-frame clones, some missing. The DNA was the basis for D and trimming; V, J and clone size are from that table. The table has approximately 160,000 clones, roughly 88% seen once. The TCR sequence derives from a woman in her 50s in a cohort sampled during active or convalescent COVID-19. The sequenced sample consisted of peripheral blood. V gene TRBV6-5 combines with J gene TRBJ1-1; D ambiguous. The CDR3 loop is CASSYSRNTEAFF. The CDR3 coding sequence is TGTGCCAGCAGTTACTCCAGGAACACTGAAGCTTTCTTT.